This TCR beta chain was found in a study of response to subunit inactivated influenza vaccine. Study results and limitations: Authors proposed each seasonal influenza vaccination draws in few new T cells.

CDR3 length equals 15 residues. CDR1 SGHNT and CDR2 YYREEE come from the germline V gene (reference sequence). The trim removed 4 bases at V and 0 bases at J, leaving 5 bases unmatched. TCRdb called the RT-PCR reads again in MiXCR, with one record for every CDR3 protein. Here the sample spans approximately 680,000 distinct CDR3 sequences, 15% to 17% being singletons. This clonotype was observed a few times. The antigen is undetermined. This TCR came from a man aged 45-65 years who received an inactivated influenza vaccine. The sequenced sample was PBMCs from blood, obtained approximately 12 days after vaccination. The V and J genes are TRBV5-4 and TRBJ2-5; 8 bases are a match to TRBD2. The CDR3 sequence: CASSLRTSNQETQYF. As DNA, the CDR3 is TGTGCCAGCAGCCTACGGACTAGCAACCAAGAGACCCAGTACTTC. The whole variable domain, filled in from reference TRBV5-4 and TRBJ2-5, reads ETGVTQSPTHLIKTRGQQVTLRCSSQSGHNTVSWYQQALGQGPQFIFQYYREEENGRGNFPPRFSGLQFPNYSSELNVNALELDDSALYLCASSLRTSNQETQYFGPGTRLLVL.